What follows is one TCR beta chain and its context. Its antigen is still unknown. No quality values exist for individual bases; no much larger clone is one base distant. The source of the sample is a study of shared clonotypes between healthy human individuals (TCRdb year 2020). With respect to the entire study: A couple of women and three men aged 18 to 49 years were included in the cohort. For each donor, CD4 naive and CD4 memory were each given three plates, CD8 naive was given two plates, and CD8 memory was given one plate. To estimate repertoire size and how much clonotypes are shared between individuals, the study performed deep sequencing of blood TCR repertoires from a few healthy adults. Libraries were prepared and TCR repertoires were sequenced by different laboratories using diverse techniques, in order to increase sequencing depth and limit assay-specific biases. Per donor, leukapheresis produced somewhere between about 0.85 and 8.9 billion PBMCs.

Using the deep immunoSEQ assay, TCR CDR3 regions were amplified from genomic DNA by multiplex PCR. For each cell subset, the extracted genomic DNA was distributed evenly across all wells of several immunoSEQ 96-well plates, and each plate served as one replicate. For sorted subsets, about 200 ng genomic DNA, equal to tens of thousands of T cell genomes, was loaded into each replicate PCR. The purified libraries were quantified using a Qubit 3.0 fluorometer, sized with a Bioanalyzer 2100, and then quantified again using the KAPA Library Quantification kit. Every immunoSEQ 96-well plate was sequenced on a dedicated single-read 150-cycle Illumina NextSeq 550 flow cell. Per the original workflow: Because the immunoSEQ output included only junctional sequences and no quality scores, the filtering could not be the same as the filtering used for full-length reads. Sequences were annotated with PyIR, a Python wrapper for IgBLAST v1.9, and V/J genes and CDR3 were assigned using IMGT germline references. Reads were removed for weak V/J assignments (E-value above 1e-6), missing CDR3, stop codons, out-of-frame junctions, or ambiguous translated residues. A V3J clonotype was defined by an identical inferred V gene, J gene, and CDR3 amino acid sequence. The percentage overlap between two repertoires was calculated by dividing the number of shared unique clonotypes by the size of the smaller repertoire. Three approaches were used to assess repertoire richness: RTK rarefaction, the Chao1 estimator, and Recon v2.1 estimates of unobserved clonotypes. Generation probabilities were computed with OLGA for all TCRbeta clonotypes obtained by the gDNA method from a handful of donors. The table comes from immuneACCESS by way of TCRdb, which keeps in-frame sequences with V and J called. Part of the clones is missing from these tables; in studies checked, under half for an unresolved V gene and the rest for unknown reasons. V, J and clone size were drawn from that table, and D and trimming were deduced from the DNA. In this sample the table shows 2,500,000 or so clones, about 90% of which occur a single time. The ten largest clones capture about 0.36% of the sample.

Donors were healthy HIV-negative adults with no recently reported acute infections or vaccinations. All donors were Caucasian adults living in Nashville, Tennessee, USA. CD4+ T cells were enriched by magnetic negative selection; naive cells were then positively selected on CD45RA, and the negative fraction formed the memory subset. After blood collection by leukapheresis, PBMCs were isolated using Ficoll-Histopaque density gradient centrifugation and then cryopreserved in the vapor phase of liquid nitrogen. Analytical flow cytometry was used to check the purity and quantity of every magnetically sorted T cell population. Genomic DNA was isolated from each sorted fraction and quantified by UV absorbance on a Nanodrop 2000c. Paper-wide results and their limitations: Pairwise subsampling led to the expectation that sequencing depth would affect the degree of clonotype sharing among donors. Sharing across a handful of donors was observed for roughly 5.4% of naive CD4, under 4% of naive CD8, 2.3% of memory CD4, and around 0.4% of memory CD8 clonotypes. Because the study included a small number of donors, the genetic and exposure-history diversity represented was limited. Rarefaction of sorted-subset datasets indicated incomplete sequencing despite the large sequencing depth. Clonotypes shared by all four sorted-subset donors showed higher generation probabilities than non-shared clonotypes. Naive subsets generally had larger estimated clonotype richness than memory subsets did. Only blood was sampled, and tissue TCR repertoires likely differ from those in blood.

The germline V gene specifies SGHRS as CDR1 and YFSETQ as CDR2. Taken from cysteine to phenylalanine, the CDR3 has 19 residues. The CDR3 DNA has 57 bases and is translated from base 1. The germline V end is reduced by 4 bases and the J end by 4 bases; junction bases left unmatched: 14. This sequence uses TRBV5-1 and TRBJ2-5; 15 bases in the middle match TRBD2. This TCR was recovered from a man younger than 35 in good health. Some clones in this sample may be carry-over from other donors' samples. Sequencing was done on a sample of naive CD4+ T cells from PBMCs. Taken with the paper, the label for cell subset or site translates to: CD45RA+ positively selected. The CDR3 has the sequence CASSLGLAGGPGVGETQYF. At the DNA level, the sequence is TGCGCCAGCAGCCTCGGACTAGCGGGAGGGCCTGGGGTTGGAGAGACCCAGTACTTC.